The clone carrying this TCR beta chain was counted ten times or more. Each TCR cDNA molecule carried a unique molecular identifier. TCRdb re-analysed the 5' RACE reads in MiXCR, keeping a single row per CDR3 protein. The sample has about 45,000 distinct CDR3 sequences, roughly 15% seen once; the top ten hold 50% to 70%. The data belong to a study of spatial heterogeneity in lung cancer. Looking at the study overall: The mean occurrence of each unique TCR and UMI combination in raw reads exceeded nine.

The length of the CDR3 is 14 residues. The V gene lost 6 bases and the J gene lost 2 bases, with 11 bases spanning the gap. Germline V gene sequence: CDR1 SGHRS, CDR2 YFSETQ. Time point noted: sample taken at primary tumor resection. Untreated early-stage non-small cell lung cancer patients, 70 to 85 in total, were the donors. Sequencing of whole RNA from tumor, nontumor lung or frozen PBMC involved no sorting. This chain connects TRBV5-1 to TRBJ2-2; D possibly corresponds to TRBD2 (6 bases). This TCR came from a male donor with early-stage non-small cell lung cancer. This specimen consisted of PBMCs, obtained at surgery. CDR3 sequence reads: CASTAGFNTGELFF. The DNA of the CDR3 is TGCGCCAGCACAGCGGGTTTTAACACCGGGGAGCTGTTTTTT.